This T cell receptor (beta chain) was captured in a study of shared clonotypes between healthy human individuals. Study-level background: Three plates were used per donor for CD4 naive, three for CD4 memory, two for CD8 naive and one for CD8 memory.

The V end lost 5 bases, the J end lost 0 bases, and 13 bases lay between the germline ends. The CDR3 length is 15 residues. Germline CDR1 and CDR2: MNHEY and SMNVEV (reference sequence). General study results and limits: Sequencing depth was expected to affect clonotype sharing among donors.

Assay: immunoSEQ multiplex PCR; the TCRdb copy retains only in-frame clones and omits some. The sample shows around 300,000 clones, roughly 87% of them seen only once. As to this clone: What it recognizes is unknown.

The chain combines TRBV27 with TRBJ1-1; D ambiguous. This TCR derives from a man younger than 35 in good health. Material for sequencing was memory CD8+ T cells sorted from blood. Described subset: CD45RO+ cells pooled with CCR7-negative TemRA cells. CDR3 in amino acids: CASSADGYLNTEAFF. The CDR3 DNA is TGTGCCAGCAGTGCCGACGGATACCTGAACACTGAAGCTTTCTTT.